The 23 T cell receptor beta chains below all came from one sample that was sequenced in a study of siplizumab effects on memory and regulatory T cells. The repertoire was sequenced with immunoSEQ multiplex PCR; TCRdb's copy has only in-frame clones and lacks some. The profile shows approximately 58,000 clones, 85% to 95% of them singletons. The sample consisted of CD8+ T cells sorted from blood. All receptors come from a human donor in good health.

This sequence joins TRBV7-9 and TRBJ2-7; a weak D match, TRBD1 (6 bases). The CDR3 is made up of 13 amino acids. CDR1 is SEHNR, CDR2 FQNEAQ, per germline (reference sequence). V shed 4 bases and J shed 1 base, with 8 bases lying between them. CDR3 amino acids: CASSSGESYEQYF. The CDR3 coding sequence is TGTGCCAGCAGCTCAGGGGAGTCCTACGAGCAGTACTTC.

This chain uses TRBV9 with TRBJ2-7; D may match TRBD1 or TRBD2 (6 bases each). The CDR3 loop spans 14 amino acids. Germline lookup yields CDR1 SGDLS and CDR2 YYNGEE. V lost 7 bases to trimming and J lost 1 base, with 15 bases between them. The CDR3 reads CASGGLAPSYEQYF. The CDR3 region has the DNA TGTGCCAGCGGGGGGCTAGCTCCTTCCTACGAGCAGTACTTC.

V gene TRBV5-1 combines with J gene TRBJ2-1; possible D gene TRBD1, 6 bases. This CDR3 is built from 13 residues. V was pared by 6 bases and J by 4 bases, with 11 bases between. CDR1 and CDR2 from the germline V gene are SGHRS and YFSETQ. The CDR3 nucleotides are TGCGCCAGCACCGGGACAACTTACAATGAGCAGTTCTTC. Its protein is CASTGTTYNEQFF.

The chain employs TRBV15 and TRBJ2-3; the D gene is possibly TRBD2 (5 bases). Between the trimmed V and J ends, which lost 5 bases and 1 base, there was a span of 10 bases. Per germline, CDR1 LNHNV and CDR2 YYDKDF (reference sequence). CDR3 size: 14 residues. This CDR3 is CATSRGVGTDTQYF. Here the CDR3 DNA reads TGTGCCACCAGCCGGGGAGTCGGCACAGATACGCAGTATTTT.

In nucleotides, the CDR3 is TGCGCCAGCGGCGGTGATTCCTACAATGAGCAGTTCTTC. Protein product: CASGGDSYNEQFF. The chain uses TRBV5-1 and TRBJ2-1; D not resolved. Germline loops: CDR1 SGHRS, CDR2 YFSETQ. CDR3 length: 13 residues. V shed 7 bases and J shed 1 base, with 9 bases lying between them.

CDR3 residues: CASSPLGYGYTF. The CDR3 DNA sequence: TGTGCCAGCAGCCCGCTGGGGTATGGCTACACCTTC. The rearrangement links TRBV6-5 to TRBJ1-2; no definite D call. Trimming cost V 6 bases and J 5 bases, with 10 bases left between them. Per germline, CDR1 MNHEY and CDR2 SVGAGI. The CDR3 consists of 12 residues.

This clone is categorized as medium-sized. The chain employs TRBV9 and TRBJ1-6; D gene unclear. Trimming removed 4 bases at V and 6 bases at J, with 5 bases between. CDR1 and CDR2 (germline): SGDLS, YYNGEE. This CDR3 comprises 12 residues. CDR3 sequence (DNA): TGTGCCAGCAGCCCCCCTAATTCACCCCTCCACTTT. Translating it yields CASSPPNSPLHF.

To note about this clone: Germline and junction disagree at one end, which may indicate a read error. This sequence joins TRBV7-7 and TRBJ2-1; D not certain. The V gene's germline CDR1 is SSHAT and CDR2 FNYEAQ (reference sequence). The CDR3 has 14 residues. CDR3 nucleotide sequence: TGTGCTAGCAGCTTAGAAGGGCCCCACAATGAGCAGTTCTTC. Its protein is CASSLEGPHNEQFF.

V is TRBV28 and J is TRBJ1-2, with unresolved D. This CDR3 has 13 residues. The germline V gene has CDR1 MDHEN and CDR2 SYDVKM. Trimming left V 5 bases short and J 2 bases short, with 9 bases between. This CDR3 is CASSPAKNYGYTF. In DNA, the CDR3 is TGTGCCAGCAGTCCCGCCAAGAACTATGGCTACACCTTC.

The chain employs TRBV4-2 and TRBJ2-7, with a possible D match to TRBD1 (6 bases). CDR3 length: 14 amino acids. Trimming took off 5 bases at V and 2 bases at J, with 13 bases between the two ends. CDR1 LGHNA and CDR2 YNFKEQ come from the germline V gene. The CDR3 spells CASSTDRRPYEQYF. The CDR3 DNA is TGTGCCAGCAGCACCGACAGGAGGCCCTACGAGCAGTACTTC.

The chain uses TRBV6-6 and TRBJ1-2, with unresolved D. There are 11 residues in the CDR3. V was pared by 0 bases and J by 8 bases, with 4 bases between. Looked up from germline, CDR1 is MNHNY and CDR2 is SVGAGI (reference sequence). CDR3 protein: CASSYSEGYTF. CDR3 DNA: TGTGCCAGCAGTTACTCCGAAGGCTACACCTTC.

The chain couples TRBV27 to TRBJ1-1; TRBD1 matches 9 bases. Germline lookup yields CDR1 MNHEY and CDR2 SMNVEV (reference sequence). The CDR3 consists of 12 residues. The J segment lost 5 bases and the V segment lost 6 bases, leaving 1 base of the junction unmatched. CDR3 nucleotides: TGTGCCAGCAGGACAGGGGGGACTGAAGCTTTCTTT. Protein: CASRTGGTEAFF.

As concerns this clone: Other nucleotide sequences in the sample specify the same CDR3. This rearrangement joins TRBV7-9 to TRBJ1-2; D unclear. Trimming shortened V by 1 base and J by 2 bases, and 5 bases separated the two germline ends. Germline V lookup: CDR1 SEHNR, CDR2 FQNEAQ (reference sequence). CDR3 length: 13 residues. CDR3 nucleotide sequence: TGTGCCAGCAGCTTAGGGGGAAACTATGGCTACACCTTC. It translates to CASSLGGNYGYTF.

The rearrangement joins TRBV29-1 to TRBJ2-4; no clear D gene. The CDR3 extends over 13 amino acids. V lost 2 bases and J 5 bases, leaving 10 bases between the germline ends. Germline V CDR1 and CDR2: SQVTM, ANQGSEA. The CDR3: CSVEIGNENIQYF. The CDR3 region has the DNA TGCAGCGTTGAAATAGGGAACGAAAACATTCAGTACTTC. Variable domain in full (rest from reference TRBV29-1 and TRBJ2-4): SAVISQKPSRDICQRGTSLTIQCQVDSQVTMMFWYRQQPGQSLTLIATANQGSEATYESGFVIDKFPISRPNLTFSTLTVSNMSPEDSSIYLCSVEIGNENIQYFGAGTRLSVL.

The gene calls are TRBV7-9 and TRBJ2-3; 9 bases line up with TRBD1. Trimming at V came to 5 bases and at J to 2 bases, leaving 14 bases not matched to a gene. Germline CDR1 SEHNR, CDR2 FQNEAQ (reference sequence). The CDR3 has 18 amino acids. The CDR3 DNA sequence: TGTGCCAGCAGCGAATGGACCGGGACAGGGAGTGTCACAGATACGCAGTATTTT. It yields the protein CASSEWTGTGSVTDTQYF. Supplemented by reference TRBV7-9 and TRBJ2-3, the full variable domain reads DTGVSQNPRHKITKRGQNVTFRCDPISEHNRLYWYRQTLGQGPEFLTYFQNEAQLEKSRLLSDRFSAERPKGSFSTLEIQRTEQGDSAMYLCASSEWTGTGSVTDTQYFGPGTRLTVL.

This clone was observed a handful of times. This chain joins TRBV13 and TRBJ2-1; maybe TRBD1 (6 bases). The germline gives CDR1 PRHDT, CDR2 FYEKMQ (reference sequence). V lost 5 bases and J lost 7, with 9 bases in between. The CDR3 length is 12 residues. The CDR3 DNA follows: TGTGCCAGCAGCCTACAGGGTAATGAGCAGTTCTTC. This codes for CASSLQGNEQFF.

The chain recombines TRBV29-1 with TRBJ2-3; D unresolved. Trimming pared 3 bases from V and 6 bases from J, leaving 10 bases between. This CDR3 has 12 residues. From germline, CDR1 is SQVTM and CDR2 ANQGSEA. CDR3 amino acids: CSVEPQGDTQYF. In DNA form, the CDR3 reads TGCAGCGTTGAGCCCCAAGGGGATACGCAGTATTTT.

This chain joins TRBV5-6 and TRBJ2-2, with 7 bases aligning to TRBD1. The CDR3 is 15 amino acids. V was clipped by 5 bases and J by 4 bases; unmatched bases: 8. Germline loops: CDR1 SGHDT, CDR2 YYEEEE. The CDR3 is CASSLDRVLTGELFF. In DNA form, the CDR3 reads TGTGCCAGCAGTCTTGACAGGGTCCTCACCGGGGAGCTGTTTTTT.

CDR3: CASSSSGGGEQYF. DNA for the CDR3: TGTGCCAGCAGTTCCTCAGGGGGCGGCGAGCAGTACTTC. The rearrangement links TRBV9 to TRBJ2-7, with TRBD1 identical over 8 bases. Losses at the gene ends were 5 bases for V and 6 bases for J; bases not matched to a gene: 7. Germline loops: CDR1 SGDLS, CDR2 YYNGEE. CDR3 length equals 13 residues.

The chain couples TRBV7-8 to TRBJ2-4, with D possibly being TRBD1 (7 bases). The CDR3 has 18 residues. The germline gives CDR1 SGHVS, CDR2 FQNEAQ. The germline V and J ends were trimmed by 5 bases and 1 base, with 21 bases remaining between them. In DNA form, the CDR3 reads TGTGCCAGCAGCCCGACAGGGATGGGGGGTATGGCCAAAAACATTCAGTACTTC. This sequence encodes CASSPTGMGGMAKNIQYF.

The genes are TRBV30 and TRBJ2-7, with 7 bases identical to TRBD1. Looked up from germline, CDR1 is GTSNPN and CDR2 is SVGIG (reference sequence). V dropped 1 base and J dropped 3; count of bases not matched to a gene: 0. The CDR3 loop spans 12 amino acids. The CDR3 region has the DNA TGTGCCTGGAGTGGGACAGGCTACGAGCAGTACTTC. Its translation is CAWSGTGYEQYF.

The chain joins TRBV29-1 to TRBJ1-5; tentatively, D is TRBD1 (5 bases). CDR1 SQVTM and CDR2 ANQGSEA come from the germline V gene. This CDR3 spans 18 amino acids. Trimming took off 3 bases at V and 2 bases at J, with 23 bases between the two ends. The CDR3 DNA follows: TGCAGCGTTGAGGTTGGCAGGGAGAGTGATAGGGGCAATCAGCCCCAGCATTTT. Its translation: CSVEVGRESDRGNQPQHF.

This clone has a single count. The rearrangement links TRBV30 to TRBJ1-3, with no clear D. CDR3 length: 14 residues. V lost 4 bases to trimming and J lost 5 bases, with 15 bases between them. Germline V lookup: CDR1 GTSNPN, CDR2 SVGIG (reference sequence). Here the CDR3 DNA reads TGTGCCTGGAAGTCCTTCGAAAGTAGAAACACCATATATTTT. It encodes CAWKSFESRNTIYF.